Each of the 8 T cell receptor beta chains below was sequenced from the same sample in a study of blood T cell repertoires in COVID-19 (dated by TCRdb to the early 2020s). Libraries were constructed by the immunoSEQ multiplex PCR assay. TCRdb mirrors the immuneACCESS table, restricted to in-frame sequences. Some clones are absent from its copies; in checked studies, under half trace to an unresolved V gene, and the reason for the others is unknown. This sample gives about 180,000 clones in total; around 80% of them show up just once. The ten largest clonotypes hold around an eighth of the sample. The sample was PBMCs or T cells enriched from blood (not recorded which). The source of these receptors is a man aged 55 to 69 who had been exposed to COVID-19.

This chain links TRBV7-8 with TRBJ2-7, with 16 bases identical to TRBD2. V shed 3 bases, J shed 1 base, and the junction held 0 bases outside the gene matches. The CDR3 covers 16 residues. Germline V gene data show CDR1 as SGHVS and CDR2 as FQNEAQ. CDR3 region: CASSLGLAGGSYEQYF. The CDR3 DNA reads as TGTGCCAGCAGCTTGGGACTAGCGGGAGGGTCCTACGAGCAGTACTTC.

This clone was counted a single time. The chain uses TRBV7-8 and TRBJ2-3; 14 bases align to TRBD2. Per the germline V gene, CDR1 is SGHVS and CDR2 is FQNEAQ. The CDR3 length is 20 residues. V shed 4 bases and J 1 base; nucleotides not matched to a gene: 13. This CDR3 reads CASSSGLAGGAPSGTDTQYF. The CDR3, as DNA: TGTGCCAGCAGCTCCGGACTAGCGGGAGGAGCCCCTTCGGGCACAGATACGCAGTATTTT.

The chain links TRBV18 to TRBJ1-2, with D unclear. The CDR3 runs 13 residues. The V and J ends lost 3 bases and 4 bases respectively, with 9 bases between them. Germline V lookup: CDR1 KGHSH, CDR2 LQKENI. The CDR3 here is CASSPRRSYGYTF. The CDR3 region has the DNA TGTGCCAGCTCACCTCGTCGGAGCTATGGCTACACCTTC.

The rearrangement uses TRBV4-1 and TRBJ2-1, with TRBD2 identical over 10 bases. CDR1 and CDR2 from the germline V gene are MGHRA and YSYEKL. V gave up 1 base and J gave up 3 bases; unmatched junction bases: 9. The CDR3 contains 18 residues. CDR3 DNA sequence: TGCGCCAGCAGCCAAGGGGGTTTAGCGGGAGGTTTCTACAATGAGCAGTTCTTC. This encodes CASSQGGLAGGFYNEQFF.

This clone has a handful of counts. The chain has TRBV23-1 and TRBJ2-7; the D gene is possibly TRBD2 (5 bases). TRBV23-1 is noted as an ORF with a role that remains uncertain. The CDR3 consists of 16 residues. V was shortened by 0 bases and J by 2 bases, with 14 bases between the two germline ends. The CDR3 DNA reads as TGCGCCAGCAGTCAATCCTCCCGGGGTATAGCCTACGAGCAGTACTTC. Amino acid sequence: CASSQSSRGIAYEQYF.

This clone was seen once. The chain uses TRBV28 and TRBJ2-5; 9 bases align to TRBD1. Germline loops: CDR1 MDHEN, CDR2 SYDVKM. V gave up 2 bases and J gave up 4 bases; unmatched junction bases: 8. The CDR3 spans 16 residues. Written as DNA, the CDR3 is TGTGCCAGCAGTTTACCGGGACAGGGAGGTTTAGAGACCCAGTACTTC. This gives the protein CASSLPGQGGLETQYF.

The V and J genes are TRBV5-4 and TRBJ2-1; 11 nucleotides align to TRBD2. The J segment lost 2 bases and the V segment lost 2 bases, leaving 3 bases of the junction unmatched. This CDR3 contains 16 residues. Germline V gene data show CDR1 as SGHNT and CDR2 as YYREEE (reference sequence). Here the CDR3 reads CASSFRLAGPYNEQFF. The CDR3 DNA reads TGTGCCAGCAGCTTTCGACTAGCGGGACCCTACAATGAGCAGTTCTTC.

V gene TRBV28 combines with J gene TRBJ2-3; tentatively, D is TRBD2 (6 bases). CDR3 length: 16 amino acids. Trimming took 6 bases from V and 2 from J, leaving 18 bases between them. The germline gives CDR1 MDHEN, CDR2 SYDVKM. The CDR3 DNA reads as TGTGCCAGCAGACCCCCGGGACGGGGGTCCACAGATACGCAGTATTTT. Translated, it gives CASRPPGRGSTDTQYF.